This TCR beta chain derives from a study of T-cell memory formation after mild COVID-19. TCRdb called the 5' RACE reads again in MiXCR, with one record for every CDR3 protein. The sample holds about 210,000 distinct CDR3 sequences, 25% to 35% seen once. The table lists this clonotype with a few counts. Sequenced input: PBMCs or a T cell subset sorted from them (not recorded which). The TCR comes from an adult woman who had mild COVID-19 (a few samples of this study predate the infection). Cell type and time point are not known.

CDR3 amino acids: CASSLDRASPYNEQFF. The CDR3 nucleotides read TGTGCCAGCAGCTTAGATCGGGCTAGCCCCTACAATGAGCAGTTCTTC. The V and J genes are TRBV7-6 and TRBJ2-1; D is perhaps TRBD2 (5 bases). The germline V gene encodes CDR1 SGHVS and CDR2 FNYEAQ. The CDR3 covers 16 residues. The V gene lost 1 base and the J gene lost 2 bases, with 12 bases spanning the gap.